This T cell receptor (beta chain) was identified in a study of regulatory T cells. Details on this clone: As yet, its antigen is unknown.

Whole-study results and caveats: Regulatory T cells from CD3G-deficient patients were less diverse than autologous conventional CD4+ cells and control regulatory cells.

Amplification used 52 TRBV primers and 13 TRBJ primers. TCRdb keeps only in-frame clones here, not all; method: immunoSEQ multiplex PCR. The data show roughly 4,000 clones, about nine tenths seen once. The CDR3 is 13 residues long. Trimming left V 5 bases short and J 5 bases short, with 11 bases between. Germline CDR1 reads SGHRS; CDR2 reads YFSETQ. The V and J genes are TRBV5-1 and TRBJ2-1; D remains unclear. Sequencing was performed on CD4+ Tregs sorted from blood. The TCR was taken from a child aged 2 to 15 with CD3G deficiency. The CDR3 loop reads CASRPAGDNEQFF. CDR3 bases: TGCGCCAGCAGACCCGCTGGGGACAATGAGCAGTTCTTC.